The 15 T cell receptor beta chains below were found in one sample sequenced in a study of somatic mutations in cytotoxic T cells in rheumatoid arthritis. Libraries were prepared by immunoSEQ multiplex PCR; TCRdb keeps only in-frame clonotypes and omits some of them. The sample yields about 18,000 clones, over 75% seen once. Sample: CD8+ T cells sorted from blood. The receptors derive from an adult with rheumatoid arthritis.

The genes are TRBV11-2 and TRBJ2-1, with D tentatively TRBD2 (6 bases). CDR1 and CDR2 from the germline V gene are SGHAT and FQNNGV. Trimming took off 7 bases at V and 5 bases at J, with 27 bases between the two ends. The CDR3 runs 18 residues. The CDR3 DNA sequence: TGTGCCAGCACCGAGGGGTTTAGGCGGGGAGCGAGGGACAATGAGCAGTTCTTC. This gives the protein CASTEGFRRGARDNEQFF.

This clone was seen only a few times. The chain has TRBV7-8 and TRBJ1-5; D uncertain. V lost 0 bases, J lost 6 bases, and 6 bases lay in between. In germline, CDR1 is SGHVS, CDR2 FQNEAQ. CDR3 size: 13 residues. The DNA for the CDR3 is TGTGCCAGCAGCTTAGCCCTGACTCAGCCCCAGCATTTT. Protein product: CASSLALTQPQHF.

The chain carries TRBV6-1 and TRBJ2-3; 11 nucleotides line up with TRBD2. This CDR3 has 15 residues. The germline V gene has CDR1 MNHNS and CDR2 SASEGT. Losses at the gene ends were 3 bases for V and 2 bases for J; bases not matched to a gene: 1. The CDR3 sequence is CASSETSGNTDTQYF. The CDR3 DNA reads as TGTGCCAGCAGTGAGACTAGCGGGAACACAGATACGCAGTATTTT.

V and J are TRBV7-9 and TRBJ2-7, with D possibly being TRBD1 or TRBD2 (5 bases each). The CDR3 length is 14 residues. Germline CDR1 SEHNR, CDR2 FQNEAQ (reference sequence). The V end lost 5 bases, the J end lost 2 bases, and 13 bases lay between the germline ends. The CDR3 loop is CASSPGDVAYEQYF. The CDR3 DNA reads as TGTGCCAGCAGCCCCGGGGACGTCGCCTACGAGCAGTACTTC.

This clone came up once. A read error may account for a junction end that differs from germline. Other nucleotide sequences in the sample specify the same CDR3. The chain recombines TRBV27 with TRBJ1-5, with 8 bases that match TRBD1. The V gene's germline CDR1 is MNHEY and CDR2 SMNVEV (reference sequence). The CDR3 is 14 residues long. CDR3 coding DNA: TGCGCCAGTCGACAGGGGTTGAACAATCAGCCCCAGCATTTT. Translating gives CASRQGLNNQPQHF.

CDR3 DNA sequence: TGTGCCAGCCGAGACTTGACCGCGAATAGGCGGGCGAACACTGAAGCTTTCTTT. Translating gives CASRDLTANRRANTEAFF. The V and J genes are TRBV2 and TRBJ1-1; no definite D call. The V end was cut by 8 bases, the J end by 1 base, with 26 bases between. The CDR3 extends over 18 amino acids. Looked up from germline, CDR1 is SNHLY and CDR2 is FYNNEI.

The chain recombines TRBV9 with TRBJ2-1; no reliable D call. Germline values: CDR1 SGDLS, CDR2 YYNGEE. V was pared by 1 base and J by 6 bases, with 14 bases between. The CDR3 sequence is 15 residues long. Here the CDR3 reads CASSVFPTPVNEQFF. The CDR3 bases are TGTGCCAGCAGCGTATTCCCCACGCCCGTCAATGAGCAGTTCTTC.

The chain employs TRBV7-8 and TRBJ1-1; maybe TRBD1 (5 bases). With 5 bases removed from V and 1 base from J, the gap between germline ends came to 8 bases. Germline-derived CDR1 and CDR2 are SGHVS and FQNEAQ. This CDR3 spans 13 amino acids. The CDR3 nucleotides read TGTGCCAGCAGCCTGGACACGAACACTGAAGCTTTCTTT. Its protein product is CASSLDTNTEAFF.

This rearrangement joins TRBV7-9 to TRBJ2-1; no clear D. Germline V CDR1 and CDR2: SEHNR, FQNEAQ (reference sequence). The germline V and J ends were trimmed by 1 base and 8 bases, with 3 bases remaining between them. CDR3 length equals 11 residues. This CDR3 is CASSLGDEQFF. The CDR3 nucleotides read TGTGCCAGCAGCTTAGGGGATGAGCAGTTCTTC.

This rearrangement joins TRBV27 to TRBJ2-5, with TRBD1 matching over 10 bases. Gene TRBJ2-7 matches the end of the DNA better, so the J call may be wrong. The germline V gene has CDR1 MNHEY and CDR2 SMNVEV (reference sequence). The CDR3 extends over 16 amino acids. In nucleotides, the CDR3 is TGTGCCAGCAGTTTTGTCTCGGGACAGGGGTTCTACGAGCAGTACTTC. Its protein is CASSFVSGQGFYEQYF.

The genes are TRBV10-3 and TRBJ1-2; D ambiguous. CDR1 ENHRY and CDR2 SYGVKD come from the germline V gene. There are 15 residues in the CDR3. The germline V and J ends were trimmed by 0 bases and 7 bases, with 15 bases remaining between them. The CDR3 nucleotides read TGTGCCATCAGTGAGTCGTCCGTTAGGTTTAGTGGCTACACCTTC. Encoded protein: CAISESSVRFSGYTF.

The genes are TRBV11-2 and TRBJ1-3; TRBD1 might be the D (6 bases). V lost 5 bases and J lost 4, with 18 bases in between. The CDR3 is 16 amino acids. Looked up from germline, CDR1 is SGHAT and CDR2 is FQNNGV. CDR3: CASSPFWGGPGNTIYF. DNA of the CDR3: TGTGCCAGCAGCCCATTTTGGGGGGGGCCAGGAAACACCATATATTTT.

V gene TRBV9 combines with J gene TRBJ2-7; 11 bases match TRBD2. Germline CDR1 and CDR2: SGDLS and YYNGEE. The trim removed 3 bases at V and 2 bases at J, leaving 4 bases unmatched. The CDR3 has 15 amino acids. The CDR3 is CASSASGGPTYEQYF. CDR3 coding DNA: TGTGCCAGCAGCGCTAGCGGGGGGCCCACCTACGAGCAGTACTTC.

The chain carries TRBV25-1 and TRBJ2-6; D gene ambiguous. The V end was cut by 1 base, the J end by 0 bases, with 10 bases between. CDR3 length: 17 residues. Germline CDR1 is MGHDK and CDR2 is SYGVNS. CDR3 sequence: CASSESPSYSGANVLTF. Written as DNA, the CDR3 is TGTGCCAGCAGTGAATCCCCCAGCTACTCTGGGGCCAACGTCCTGACTTTC.

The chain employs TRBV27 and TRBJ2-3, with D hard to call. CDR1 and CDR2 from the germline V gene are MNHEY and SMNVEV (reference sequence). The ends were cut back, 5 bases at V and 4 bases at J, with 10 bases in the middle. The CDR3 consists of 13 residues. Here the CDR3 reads CASSTLRADTQYF. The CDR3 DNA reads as TGTGCCAGCAGTACCTTAAGGGCAGATACGCAGTATTTT.